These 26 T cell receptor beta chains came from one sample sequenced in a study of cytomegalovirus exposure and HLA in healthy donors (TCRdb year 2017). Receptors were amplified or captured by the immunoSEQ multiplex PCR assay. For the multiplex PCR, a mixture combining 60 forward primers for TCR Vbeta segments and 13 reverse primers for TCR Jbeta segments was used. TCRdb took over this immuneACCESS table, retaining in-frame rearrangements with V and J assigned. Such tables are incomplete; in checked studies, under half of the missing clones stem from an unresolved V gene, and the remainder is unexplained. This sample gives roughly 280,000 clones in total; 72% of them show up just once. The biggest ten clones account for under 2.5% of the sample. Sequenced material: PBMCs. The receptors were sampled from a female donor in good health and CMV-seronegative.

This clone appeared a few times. CDR3 coding DNA: TGCGCCAGCAGCTTGGCCGAAGCGGGAGCCCACAATGAGCAGTTCTTC. This encodes CASSLAEAGAHNEQFF. This rearrangement joins TRBV5-1 to TRBJ2-1, with 8 nucleotides matching TRBD2. There are 16 residues in the CDR3. Unmatched junction bases numbered 7, after V lost 0 bases and J lost 5 bases. Germline V gene lookup returns CDR1 SGHRS and CDR2 YFSETQ.

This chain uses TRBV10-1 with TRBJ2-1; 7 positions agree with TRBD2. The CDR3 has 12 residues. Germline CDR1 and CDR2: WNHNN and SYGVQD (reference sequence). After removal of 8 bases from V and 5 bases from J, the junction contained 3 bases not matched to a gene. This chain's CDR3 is CASGTTDNEQFF. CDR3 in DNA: TGCGCCAGCGGGACTACCGACAATGAGCAGTTCTTC.

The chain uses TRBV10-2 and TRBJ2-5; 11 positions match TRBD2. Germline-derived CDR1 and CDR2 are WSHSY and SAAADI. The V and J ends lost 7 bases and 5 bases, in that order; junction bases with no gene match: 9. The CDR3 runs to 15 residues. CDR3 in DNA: TGCGCCAGCACGATATTAGCGGGAGGGCGGGAGACCCAGTACTTC. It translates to CASTILAGGRETQYF.

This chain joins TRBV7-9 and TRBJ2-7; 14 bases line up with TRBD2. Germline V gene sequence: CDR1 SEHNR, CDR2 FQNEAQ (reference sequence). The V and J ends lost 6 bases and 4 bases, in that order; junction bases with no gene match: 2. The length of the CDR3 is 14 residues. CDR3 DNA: TGTGCCAGCAGGGGGACTAGCGGGAGTTACGAGCAGTACTTC. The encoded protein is CASRGTSGSYEQYF. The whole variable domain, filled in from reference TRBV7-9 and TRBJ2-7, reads DTGVSQNPRHKITKRGQNVTFRCDPISEHNRLYWYRQTLGQGPEFLTYFQNEAQLEKSRLLSDRFSAERPKGSFSTLEIQRTEQGDSAMYLCASRGTSGSYEQYFGPGTRLTVT.

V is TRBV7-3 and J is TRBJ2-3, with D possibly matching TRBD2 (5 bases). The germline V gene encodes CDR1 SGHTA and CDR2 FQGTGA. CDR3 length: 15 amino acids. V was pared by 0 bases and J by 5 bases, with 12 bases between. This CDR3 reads CASSLTRRAGDTQYF. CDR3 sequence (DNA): TGTGCCAGCAGCTTAACGCGACGGGCGGGAGATACGCAGTATTTT.

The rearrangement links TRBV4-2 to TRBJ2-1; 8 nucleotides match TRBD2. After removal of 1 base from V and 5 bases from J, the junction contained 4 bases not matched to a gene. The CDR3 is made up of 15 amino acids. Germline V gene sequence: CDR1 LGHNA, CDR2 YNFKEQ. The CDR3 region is CASSQGISGNNEQFF. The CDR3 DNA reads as TGTGCCAGCAGCCAAGGAATTAGCGGGAACAATGAGCAGTTCTTC.

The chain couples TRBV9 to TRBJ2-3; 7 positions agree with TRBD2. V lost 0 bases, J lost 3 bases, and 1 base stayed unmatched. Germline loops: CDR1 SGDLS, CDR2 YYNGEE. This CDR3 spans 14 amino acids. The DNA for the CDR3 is TGTGCCAGCAGCGTAGGCGGGAGAACAGATACGCAGTATTTT. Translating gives CASSVGGRTDTQYF.

CDR3 amino acids: CASSLPWTGQISGANVLTF. The CDR3 DNA reads TGTGCCAGCAGCCTACCCTGGACAGGTCAAATCTCTGGGGCCAACGTCCTGACTTTC. The chain is built from TRBV11-3 and TRBJ2-6, with TRBD1 matching over 7 bases. CDR3 length: 19 residues. Germline CDR1 reads SGHNT; CDR2 reads YENEEA. Unmatched junction bases numbered 13, after V lost 5 bases and J lost 0 bases.

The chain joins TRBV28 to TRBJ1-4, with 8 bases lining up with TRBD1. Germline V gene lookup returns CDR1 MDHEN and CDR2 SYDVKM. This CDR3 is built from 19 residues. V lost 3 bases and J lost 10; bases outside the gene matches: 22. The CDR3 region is CASSFHRSGDRRYSVKLFF. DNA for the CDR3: TGTGCCAGCAGTTTCCATAGATCAGGGGACAGGAGGTATAGTGTAAAACTGTTTTTT.

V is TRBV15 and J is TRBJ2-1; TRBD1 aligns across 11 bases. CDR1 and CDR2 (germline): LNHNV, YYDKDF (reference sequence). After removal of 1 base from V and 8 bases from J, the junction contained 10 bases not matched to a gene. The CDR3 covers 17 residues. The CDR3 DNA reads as TGTGCCACCAGCAGAGGTAGTCCGGGACAGGGGGTCTATGAGCAGTTCTTC. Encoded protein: CATSRGSPGQGVYEQFF.

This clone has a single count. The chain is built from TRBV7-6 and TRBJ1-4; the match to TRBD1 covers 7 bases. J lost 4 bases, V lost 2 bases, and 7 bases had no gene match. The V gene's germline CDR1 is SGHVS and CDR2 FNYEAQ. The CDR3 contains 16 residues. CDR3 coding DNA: TGTGCCAGCAGCTTATTCCCGGGACAGCGTAATGAAAAACTGTTTTTT. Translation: CASSLFPGQRNEKLFF.

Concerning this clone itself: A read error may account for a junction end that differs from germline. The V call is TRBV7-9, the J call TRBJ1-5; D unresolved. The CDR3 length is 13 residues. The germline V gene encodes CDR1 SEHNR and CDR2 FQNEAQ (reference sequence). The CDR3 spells CSSSQNGDQPQHF. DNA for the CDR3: TGTTCCAGCAGCCAAAACGGGGATCAGCCCCAGCATTTT.

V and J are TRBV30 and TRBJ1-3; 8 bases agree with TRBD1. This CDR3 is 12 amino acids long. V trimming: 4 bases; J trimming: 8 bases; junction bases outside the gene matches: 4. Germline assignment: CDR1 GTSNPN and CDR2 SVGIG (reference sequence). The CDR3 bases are TGTGCCTGGACAGGGGGCGAGGACACCATATATTTT. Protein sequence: CAWTGGEDTIYF.

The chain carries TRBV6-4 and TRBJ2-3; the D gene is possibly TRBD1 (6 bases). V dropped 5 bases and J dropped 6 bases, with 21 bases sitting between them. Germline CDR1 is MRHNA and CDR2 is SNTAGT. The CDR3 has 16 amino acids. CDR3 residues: CASSPEGVPTPDTQYF. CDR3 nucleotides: TGTGCCAGCAGTCCCGAGGGGGTTCCTACCCCGGATACGCAGTATTTT.

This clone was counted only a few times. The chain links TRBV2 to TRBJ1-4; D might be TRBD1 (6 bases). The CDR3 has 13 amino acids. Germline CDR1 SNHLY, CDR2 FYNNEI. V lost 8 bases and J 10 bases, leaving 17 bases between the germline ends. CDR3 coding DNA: TGTGCCAGCGGGATGGGGGCGAAGGGAAAACTGTTTTTT. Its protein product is CASGMGAKGKLFF.

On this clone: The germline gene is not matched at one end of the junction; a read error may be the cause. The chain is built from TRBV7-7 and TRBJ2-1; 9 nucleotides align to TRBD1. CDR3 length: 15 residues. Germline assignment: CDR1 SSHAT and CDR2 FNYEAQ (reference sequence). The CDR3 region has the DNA TGTGCTAGCAGTCAACAGGGGGCTAGCTACAATGAGCAGTTCTTC. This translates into CASSQQGASYNEQFF.

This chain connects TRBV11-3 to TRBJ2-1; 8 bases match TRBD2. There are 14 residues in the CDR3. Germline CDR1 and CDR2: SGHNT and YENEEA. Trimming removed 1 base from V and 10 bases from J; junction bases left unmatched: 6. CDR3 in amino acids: CASSLGKRGYEQFF. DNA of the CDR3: TGTGCCAGCAGCTTAGGTAAGCGGGGGTACGAGCAGTTCTTC. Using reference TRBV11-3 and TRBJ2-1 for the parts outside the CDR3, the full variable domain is EAGVVQSPRYKIIEKKQPVAFWCNPISGHNTLYWYLQNLGQGPELLIRYENEEAVDDSQLPKDRFSAERLKGVDSTLKIQPAELGDSAVYLCASSLGKRGYEQFFGPGTRLTVL.

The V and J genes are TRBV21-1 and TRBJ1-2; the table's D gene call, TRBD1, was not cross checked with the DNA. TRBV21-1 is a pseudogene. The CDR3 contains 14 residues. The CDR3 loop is CASSNTGTGVGYTF. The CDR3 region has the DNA TGTGCCAGCAGCAACACCGGGACAGGGGTGGGCTACACCTTC.

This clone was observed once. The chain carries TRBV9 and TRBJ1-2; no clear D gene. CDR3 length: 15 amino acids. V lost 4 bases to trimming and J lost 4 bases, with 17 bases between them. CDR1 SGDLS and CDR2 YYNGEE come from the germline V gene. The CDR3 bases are TGTGCCAGCAGCCTACGTGGAGGATTGGGCTATGGCTACACCTTC. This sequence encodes CASSLRGGLGYGYTF.

CDR3 amino acids: CASSLGGLAGIPTDTQYF. CDR3 in DNA: TGTGCCAGCAGCTTAGGGGGACTAGCGGGAATCCCCACAGATACGCAGTATTTT. The chain is built from TRBV7-9 and TRBJ2-3; 13 nucleotides align to TRBD2. The germline gives CDR1 SEHNR, CDR2 FQNEAQ (reference sequence). V trimming: 1 base; J trimming: 2 bases; junction bases outside the gene matches: 6. The CDR3 has 18 residues.

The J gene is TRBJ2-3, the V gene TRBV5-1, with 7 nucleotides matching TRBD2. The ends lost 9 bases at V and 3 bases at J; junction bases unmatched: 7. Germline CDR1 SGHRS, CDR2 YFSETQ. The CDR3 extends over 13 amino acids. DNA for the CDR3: TGCGCCACCAAGCGGGATATAACAGATACGCAGTATTTT. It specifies CATKRDITDTQYF.

CDR3 sequence reads: CASHGTRRTGELFF. The CDR3 DNA reads TGTGCCAGCCACGGGACTAGGCGGACCGGGGAGCTGTTTTTT. V is TRBV2 and J is TRBJ2-2; 8 bases agree with TRBD2. The length of the CDR3 is 14 residues. Per the germline V gene, CDR1 is SNHLY and CDR2 is FYNNEI. V was pared by 8 bases and J by 5 bases, with 7 bases of the junction left unmatched.

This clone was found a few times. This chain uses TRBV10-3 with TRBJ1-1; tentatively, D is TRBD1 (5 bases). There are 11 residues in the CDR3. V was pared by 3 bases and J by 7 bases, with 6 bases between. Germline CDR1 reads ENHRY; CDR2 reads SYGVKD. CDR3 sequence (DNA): TGTGCCATCAGTGACAGGGATGAAGCTTTCTTT. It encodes CAISDRDEAFF.

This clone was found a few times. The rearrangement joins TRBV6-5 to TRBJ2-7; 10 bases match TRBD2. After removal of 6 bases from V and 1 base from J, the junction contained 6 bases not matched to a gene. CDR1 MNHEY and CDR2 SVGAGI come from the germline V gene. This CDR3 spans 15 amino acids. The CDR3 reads CASSGGLAWSYEQYF. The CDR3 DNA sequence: TGTGCCAGCAGCGGGGGACTAGCGTGGTCCTACGAGCAGTACTTC.

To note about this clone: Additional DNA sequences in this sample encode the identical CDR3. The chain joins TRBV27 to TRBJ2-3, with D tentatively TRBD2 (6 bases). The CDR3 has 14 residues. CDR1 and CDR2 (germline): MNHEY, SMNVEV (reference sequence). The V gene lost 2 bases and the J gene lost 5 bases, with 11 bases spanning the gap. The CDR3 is CASSLRLGGDTQYF. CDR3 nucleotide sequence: TGTGCCAGCAGTTTACGCCTCGGGGGAGATACGCAGTATTTT.

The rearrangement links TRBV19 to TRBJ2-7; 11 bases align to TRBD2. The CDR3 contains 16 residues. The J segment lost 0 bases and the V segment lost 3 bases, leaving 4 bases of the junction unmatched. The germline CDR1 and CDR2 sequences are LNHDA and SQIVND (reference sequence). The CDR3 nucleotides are TGTGCCAGTAGTATCCTCACTAGCGGGAGCTCCTACGAGCAGTACTTC. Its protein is CASSILTSGSSYEQYF.